Below, 2 T cell receptor beta chains from the same sample are listed, as sequenced in a study of blood T cell repertoires in COVID-19. Sequencing used immunoSEQ multiplex PCR; TCRdb keeps in-frame clones, though not all of them. The sample gives roughly 320,000 clones, approximately 85% of which show up once; about 7% is in the top ten. Material for sequencing was peripheral blood. Receptor source: a human donor in a cohort sampled during active COVID-19.

The chain recombines TRBV5-5 with TRBJ2-3; D possibly corresponds to TRBD2 (5 bases). The V and J ends lost 0 bases and 7 bases respectively, with 12 bases between them. Germline lookup yields CDR1 SGHKS and CDR2 YYEKEE (reference sequence). CDR3 length: 14 amino acids. CDR3 nucleotide sequence: TGTGCCAGCAGCTTGGCGGGTGGGAGTAATACGCAGTATTTT. Translating it yields CASSLAGGSNTQYF. Full variable domain (missing parts from reference TRBV5-5 and TRBJ2-3): DAGVTQSPTHLIKTRGQQVTLRCSPISGHKSVSWYQQVLGQGPQFIFQYYEKEERGRGNFPDRFSARQFPNYSSELNVNALLLGDSALYLCASSLAGGSNTQYFGPGTRLTVL.

The chain is built from TRBV21-1 and TRBJ2-5; the DNA was not compared with TRBD1, the D call given in the table. TRBV21-1 is a recognized pseudogene. There are 15 residues in the CDR3. CDR3 loop: CASSGTVGYQETQYF. The CDR3 nucleotides read TGTGCCAGCAGCGGGACAGTGGGGTACCAAGAGACCCAGTACTTC.